One sample yielded the 14 T cell receptor beta chains listed below, sequenced in a study of coeliac disease. Libraries were prepared by immunoSEQ multiplex PCR; TCRdb keeps only in-frame clonotypes and omits some of them. The table has just over 7,000 clones, more than 60% seen once. The sample consisted of lamina propria lymphocytes from the gut. The source of these receptors is a woman aged 55-75 years with active celiac disease.

This chain connects TRBV15 to TRBJ2-2; D is uncertain. V lost 0 bases and J lost 1, with 9 bases in between. Germline V gene sequence: CDR1 LNHNV, CDR2 YYDKDF (reference sequence). The CDR3 is 16 residues long. Written as DNA, the CDR3 is TGTGCCACCAGCAGAGATATTGTGAGGAACACCGGGGAGCTGTTTTTT. Its translation: CATSRDIVRNTGELFF.

The chain uses TRBV15 and TRBJ2-7, with 8 bases fitting TRBD2. Germline CDR1 and CDR2: LNHNV and YYDKDF (reference sequence). The CDR3 has 17 residues. The V and J ends lost 0 bases and 1 base, in that order; junction bases with no gene match: 8. The CDR3 spells CATSRDQSGRGSYEQYF. CDR3 DNA sequence: TGTGCCACCAGCAGAGATCAGAGCGGGAGAGGGTCCTACGAGCAGTACTTC.

The chain links TRBV4-1 to TRBJ2-7; 7 bases match TRBD1. Trimming took 4 bases from V and 3 from J; bases not matched to a gene: 3. CDR1 is MGHRA and CDR2 is YSYEKL in the germline V gene. The CDR3 runs 13 residues. The CDR3 sequence: CASSLDRDYEQYF. In nucleotides, the CDR3 is TGCGCCAGCAGCCTAGACAGGGACTACGAGCAGTACTTC.

The CDR3, as DNA: TGCAGCGTTCAAGGTTCGGGTCGGGGATCGGTCTACGAGCAGTACTTC. Translation: CSVQGSGRGSVYEQYF. The rearrangement uses TRBV29-1 and TRBJ2-7; possible D gene TRBD2, 5 bases. The CDR3 spans 16 residues. Trimming left V 5 bases short and J 3 bases short, with 23 bases between. CDR1 and CDR2 from the germline V gene are SQVTM and ANQGSEA.

The chain has TRBV7-2 and TRBJ2-7, with TRBD1 as a possible D gene (5 bases). The CDR3 is 13 residues long. V lost 5 bases and J 7 bases, leaving 15 bases between the germline ends. The germline V gene has CDR1 SGHTA and CDR2 FQGNSA. This chain's CDR3 is CASSLETRQEQYF. CDR3 DNA sequence: TGTGCCAGCAGCCTAGAAACCAGACAGGAGCAGTACTTC.

This chain links TRBV7-8 with TRBJ1-3, with D maybe TRBD1 (5 bases). Germline CDR1 and CDR2: SGHVS and FQNEAQ. V dropped 5 bases and J dropped 7 bases, with 12 bases sitting between them. The length of the CDR3 is 13 residues. The CDR3, as DNA: TGTGCCAGCAGCCTGACCGACAGCAACACCATATATTTT. This codes for CASSLTDSNTIYF.

This chain joins TRBV5-5 and TRBJ1-2; D is ambiguous. V was cut by 2 bases and J by 4 bases, with 9 bases left in between. This CDR3 contains 13 residues. The germline V gene has CDR1 SGHKS and CDR2 YYEKEE (reference sequence). CDR3 nucleotide sequence: TGTGCCAGCAGCTTTTCGACTGTCTATGGCTACACCTTC. Its translation: CASSFSTVYGYTF.

The sample holds a few counts of this clone. This chain connects TRBV5-1 to TRBJ2-7, with D perhaps matching TRBD1 (6 bases). The CDR3 spans 12 residues. Looked up from germline, CDR1 is SGHRS and CDR2 is YFSETQ. The V end lost 4 bases, the J end lost 6 bases, and 11 bases lay between the germline ends. Here the CDR3 reads CASSPTQGEQYF. The CDR3 nucleotides read TGCGCCAGCAGCCCTACACAGGGCGAGCAGTACTTC.

As for this clone: At one of its ends the junction is not consistent with the germline gene, which may arise from a read error. V and J are TRBV7-7 and TRBJ1-3; unclear D gene. The CDR3 contains 14 residues. Germline lookup yields CDR1 SSHAT and CDR2 FNYEAQ (reference sequence). The CDR3 loop reads CASSATFNGNTIYF. CDR3 DNA: TGTGCTAGCAGCGCTACTTTTAATGGAAACACCATATATTTT. Full variable domain (outside the CDR3, taken from reference TRBV7-7 and TRBJ1-3): GAGVSQSPRYKVTKRGQDVTLRCDPISSHATLYWYQQALGQGPEFLTYFNYEAQPDKSGLPSDRFSAERPEGSISTLTIQRTEQRDSAMYRCASSATFNGNTIYFGEGSWLTVV.

The chain recombines TRBV18 with TRBJ2-7, with TRBD2 matching over 14 bases. The CDR3 is 18 amino acids. Germline-derived CDR1 and CDR2 are KGHSH and LQKENI. Trimming at V came to 4 bases and at J to 2 bases, leaving 10 bases not matched to a gene. Here the CDR3 reads CASSLLGLAGVEPYEQYF. CDR3 DNA sequence: TGTGCCAGCTCACTATTGGGACTAGCGGGAGTCGAACCCTACGAGCAGTACTTC.

The CDR3 region is CASSPRDSSSYEQYF. The CDR3 DNA is TGTGCCAGCTCACCAAGGGACAGCAGCTCCTACGAGCAGTACTTC. The chain is built from TRBV18 and TRBJ2-7, with 7 bases identical to TRBD1. Germline V gene sequence: CDR1 KGHSH, CDR2 LQKENI. J gave up 0 bases and V 2 bases, and 4 bases lay outside the gene matches. CDR3 length: 15 amino acids. The full variable domain, with the rest looked up from reference TRBV18 and TRBJ2-7, is NAGVMQNPRHLVRRRGQEARLRCSPMKGHSHVYWYRQLPEEGLKFMVYLQKENIIDESGMPKERFSAEFPKEGPSILRIQQVVRGDSAAYFCASSPRDSSSYEQYFGPGTRLTVT.

J is TRBJ1-1 and V is TRBV14, with TRBD1 matching 9 bases. The V gene's germline CDR1 is SGHDN and CDR2 FVKESK. The CDR3 is made up of 14 amino acids. The V segment lost 5 bases and the J segment 8 bases; nucleotides outside the gene matches: 9. CDR3 region: CASSFGDRANEAFF. As DNA, the CDR3 is TGTGCCAGCAGCTTCGGGGACAGGGCAAACGAAGCTTTCTTT. Full variable domain (remainder filled in from reference TRBV14 and TRBJ1-1): EAGVTQFPSHSVIEKGQTVTLRCDPISGHDNLYWYRRVMGKEIKFLLHFVKESKQDESGMPNNRFLAERTGGTYSTLKVQPAELEDSGVYFCASSFGDRANEAFFGQGTRLTVV.

This chain links TRBV19 with TRBJ1-2; D possibly corresponds to TRBD1 (6 bases). V was clipped by 7 bases and J by 3 bases, with 12 bases between them. Germline V CDR1 and CDR2: LNHDA, SQIVND (reference sequence). This CDR3 spans 13 amino acids. CDR3 region: CASIGRGYYGYTF. CDR3 nucleotides: TGTGCCAGTATTGGCAGGGGCTACTATGGCTACACCTTC.

This chain links TRBV5-6 with TRBJ2-3; D may be TRBD1 (6 bases). V shed 5 bases and J shed 6 bases, with 10 bases lying between them. The CDR3 has 12 amino acids. Germline V gives CDR1 SGHDT, CDR2 YYEEEE. The CDR3 DNA reads TGTGCCAGCAGGTCAAGGGGGGATACGCAGTATTTT. Encoded protein: CASRSRGDTQYF.